This note documents a single T cell receptor (beta chain) sequence. Seattle researchers signed up patients amid active infection and tracked them longitudinally. The entry originates in a study of blood T cell repertoires in COVID-19. Study-wide context: There were acute and convalescent COVID-19 samples, and they came from the United States, Italy and Spain. Sample material is recorded as cDNA or gDNA derived from T cells, B-cell-depleted T cells, or PBMCs.

Original methodology: Researchers report that nucleated cell counts were estimated from reference gene primer amplification. The table came from immunoSEQ multiplex PCR; TCRdb's copy has only in-frame clones and leaves some out. V, J and clone size are taken as reported in that table, and D and trimming were inferred from the DNA itself. The table has under 200,000 clones, around 85% seen once. This sequence was found in a woman older than 75 with COVID-19, enrolled during active disease. Sequencing was done on a sample of peripheral blood.

The CDR3 coding sequence is TGTGCCAGTAGTCCTTGGGGACATGAAAATTCACCCCTCCACTTT. Its translation is CASSPWGHENSPLHF. The V and J genes are TRBV19 and TRBJ1-6; weak D call: TRBD1 (6 bases). Per germline, CDR1 LNHDA and CDR2 SQIVND (reference sequence). Trimming stripped 5 bases from V and 7 bases from J, with 15 bases between. The CDR3 has 15 amino acids. The entire variable domain, with the rest obtained from reference TRBV19 and TRBJ1-6, is as follows: DGGITQSPKYLFRKEGQNVTLSCEQNLNHDAMYWYRQDPGQGLRLIYYSQIVNDFQKGDIAEGYSVSREKKESFPLTVTSAQKNPTAFYLCASSPWGHENSPLHFGNGTRLTVT.